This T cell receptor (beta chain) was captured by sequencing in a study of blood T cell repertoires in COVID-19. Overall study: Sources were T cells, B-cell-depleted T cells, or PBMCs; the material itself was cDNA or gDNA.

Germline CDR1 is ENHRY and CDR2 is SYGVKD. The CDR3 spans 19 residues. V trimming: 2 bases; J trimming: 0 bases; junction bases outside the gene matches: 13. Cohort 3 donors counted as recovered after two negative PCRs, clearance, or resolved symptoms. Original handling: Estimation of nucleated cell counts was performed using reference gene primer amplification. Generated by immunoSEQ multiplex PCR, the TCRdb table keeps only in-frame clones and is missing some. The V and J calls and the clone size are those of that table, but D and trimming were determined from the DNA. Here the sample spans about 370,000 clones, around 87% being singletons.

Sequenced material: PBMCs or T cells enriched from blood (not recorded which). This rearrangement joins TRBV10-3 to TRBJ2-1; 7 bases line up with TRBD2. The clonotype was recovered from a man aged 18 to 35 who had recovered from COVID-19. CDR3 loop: CAISEIGLADHPSYNEQFF. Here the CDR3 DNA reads TGTGCCATCAGTGAGATTGGGCTAGCGGACCACCCCTCCTACAATGAGCAGTTCTTC.